These T cell receptor beta chains were read from a single sample in a study of early T cells in non-severe SARS-CoV-2 infection. One entry per CDR3 protein results from TCRdb running MiXCR on the 5' RACE reads. The sample contains tens of thousands of distinct CDR3 sequences, more than 10% of which appear only once. Source material: whole blood. Receptors originate from an adult who was a healthcare worker with PCR-confirmed SARS-CoV-2 infection or an uninfected control (not recorded which). Both conserved end residues are part of each CDR3. The D gene is left open where the match is weak. The size of a clone is reported for some rows only, either as once, few or many, or as a class for expanded clones.

clone_size j_call d_call cdr3_length v_call cdr3_aa cdr3_nt
. TRBJ1-4 . 15 TRBV28 CASSWTFATNEKLFF TGTGCCAGCAGCTGGACATTCGCAACTAATGAAAAACTGTTTTTT
many TRBJ2-7 . 14 TRBV3-1 CASSHPDSQDEQYF TGTGCCAGCAGCCATCCGGACTCTCAGGACGAGCAGTACTTC
many TRBJ2-3 TRBD1 14 TRBV5-1 CASSGDRRTDTQYF TGCGCCAGCAGCGGGGACAGGCGAACAGATACGCAGTATTTT
. TRBJ1-1 . 15 TRBV12-3/TRBV12-4 CASSLGPPRNTEAFF TGTGCCAGCAGTTTAGGCCCCCCGAGAAACACTGAAGCTTTCTTT
. TRBJ1-1 . 14 TRBV5-1 CASSRQDMNTEAFF TGCGCCAGCAGCCGACAGGACATGAACACTGAAGCTTTCTTT
few TRBJ2-3 . 12 TRBV12-3/TRBV12-4 CASSPGEDTQYF TGTGCCAGCAGTCCGGGGGAGGATACGCAGTATTTT
many TRBJ1-6 . 17 TRBV4-3 CASSQDLGTDDNSPLHF TGCGCCAGCAGCCAAGATTTGGGTACAGATGATAATTCACCCCTCCACTTT
many TRBJ2-1 . 12 TRBV20-1 CSAVSSYNEQFF TGCAGTGCAGTGAGCTCCTACAATGAGCAGTTCTTC
many TRBJ1-2 . 14 TRBV6-2/TRBV6-3 CASRKMDSGYGYTF TGTGCCAGCAGAAAGATGGACAGTGGCTATGGCTACACCTTC
. TRBJ2-5 TRBD1 15 TRBV6-5 CASSYGGQGQETQYF TGTGCCAGCAGTTACGGGGGACAGGGGCAAGAGACCCAGTACTTC
. TRBJ2-1 TRBD2 20 TRBV5-5 CASSTTWASGGPSSYNEQFF TGTGCCAGCAGCACCACTTGGGCTAGCGGGGGGCCCAGCTCCTACAATGAGCAGTTCTTC
few TRBJ2-6 . 19 TRBV7-2 CASSLALKGLVSGANVLTF TGTGCCAGCAGCTTAGCGCTTAAGGGGCTGGTCTCTGGGGCCAACGTCCTGACTTTC
. TRBJ1-2 TRBD1 15 TRBV20-1 CSARPTGVPSYGYTF TGCAGTGCTAGACCAACAGGGGTCCCCTCCTATGGCTACACCTTC
. TRBJ1-2 TRBD1 13 TRBV29-1 CSASQGAFYGYTF TGCAGCGCCTCACAGGGGGCGTTCTATGGCTACACCTTC
. TRBJ1-5 . 9 TRBV23-1 CASCQPQHF TGCGCCAGCTGTCAGCCCCAGCATTTT
. TRBJ1-1 . 14 TRBV7-9 CASSLDVRHTEAFF TGTGCCAGCAGCTTAGACGTTCGGCACACTGAAGCTTTCTTT
many TRBJ1-1 . 13 TRBV7-2 CASSPRQNTEAFF TGTGCCAGCAGCCCGCGACAGAACACTGAAGCTTTCTTT
. TRBJ2-2 TRBD2 19 TRBV6-2/TRBV6-3 CASSSWTSGIKANTGELFF TGTGCCAGCAGTTCCTGGACTAGCGGGATAAAAGCGAACACCGGGGAGCTGTTTTTT
many TRBJ2-1 . 15 TRBV6-6 CASTPPPRGGGEQFF TGTGCCAGCACCCCCCCGCCCAGGGGTGGCGGCGAGCAGTTCTTC
. TRBJ1-6 . 17 TRBV2 CASSEPYNRGPSSPLHF TGTGCCAGCAGTGAGCCCTACAATCGGGGCCCTAGTTCACCCCTCCACTTT
many TRBJ1-5 . 14 TRBV6-6 CASSFYRANQPQHF TGTGCCAGCAGTTTTTACAGGGCCAATCAGCCCCAGCATTTT
. TRBJ2-5 TRBD2 15 TRBV12-3/TRBV12-4 CASSPMTSGEETQYF TGTGCCAGCAGCCCGATGACTAGCGGAGAAGAGACCCAGTACTTC
few TRBJ2-7 TRBD2 15 TRBV28 CASSRVASGMVEQYF TGTGCCAGCAGTAGGGTAGCTAGCGGGATGGTAGAGCAGTACTTC
. TRBJ2-6 . 16 TRBV29-1 CSVEGQSDSGANVLTF TGCAGCGTTGAAGGACAGTCGGACTCTGGGGCCAACGTCCTGACTTTC
few TRBJ2-5 . 11 TRBV10-3 CAISEGETQYF TGTGCCATCAGTGAGGGGGAGACCCAGTACTTC
many TRBJ1-2 . 15 TRBV7-2 CASSLQGLLYYGYTF TGTGCCAGCAGCTTACAGGGCTTACTGTACTATGGCTACACCTTC
once TRBJ1-2 . 12 TRBV5-4 CASSLGEYGYTF TGTGCCAGCAGCTTGGGAGAGTATGGCTACACCTTC
many TRBJ2-3 . 15 TRBV7-2 CASSLAVSSTDTQYF TGTGCCAGCAGCTTAGCAGTTTCTAGCACAGATACGCAGTATTTT